This T cell receptor (beta chain) was obtained from a study of blood T cell repertoires in COVID-19. Whole-study context: The cDNA or gDNA used as material had been derived from T cells, B-cell-depleted T cells, or PBMCs.

CDR1 and CDR2 (germline): LNHDA, SQIVND (reference sequence). V lost 4 bases and J lost 0, with 13 bases in between. CDR3 length: 16 residues. Clones were read by immunoSEQ multiplex PCR, and TCRdb kept only the in-frame ones, dropping some. The sample has some 220,000 clones, about nine tenths seen once. The chain has TRBV19 and TRBJ1-5; tentative D call: TRBD1 (5 bases). What was sequenced was peripheral blood. This clonotype was obtained from a man aged 30-40 years with COVID-19, enrolled during active disease. CDR3 sequence reads: CASSKGADYSNQPQHF. The CDR3 DNA sequence: TGTGCCAGTAGTAAAGGGGCGGATTATAGCAATCAGCCCCAGCATTTT.